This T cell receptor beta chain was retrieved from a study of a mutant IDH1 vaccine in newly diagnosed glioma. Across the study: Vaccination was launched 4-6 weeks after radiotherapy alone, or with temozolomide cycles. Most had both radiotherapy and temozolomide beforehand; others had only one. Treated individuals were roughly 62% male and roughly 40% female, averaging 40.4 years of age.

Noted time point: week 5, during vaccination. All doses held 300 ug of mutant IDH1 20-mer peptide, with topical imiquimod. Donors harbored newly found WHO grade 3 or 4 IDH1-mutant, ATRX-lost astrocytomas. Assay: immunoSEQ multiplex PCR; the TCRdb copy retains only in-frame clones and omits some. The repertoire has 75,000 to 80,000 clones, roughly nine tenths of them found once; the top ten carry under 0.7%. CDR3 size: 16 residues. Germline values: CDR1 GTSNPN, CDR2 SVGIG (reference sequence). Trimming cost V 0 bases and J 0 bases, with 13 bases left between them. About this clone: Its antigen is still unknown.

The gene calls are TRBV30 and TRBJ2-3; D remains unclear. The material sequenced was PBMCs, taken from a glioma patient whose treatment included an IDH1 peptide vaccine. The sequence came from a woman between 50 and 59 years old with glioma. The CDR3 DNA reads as TGTGCCTGGAGTGTTGGTCATTCGTCTAGCACAGATACGCAGTATTTT. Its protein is CAWSVGHSSSTDTQYF.